This T cell receptor beta chain appears in the sequencing data of a study of cytomegalovirus exposure and HLA in healthy donors. Findings and limits, study-wide: Among the sequence variants, a highly shared cluster was likely an artifact of sequencing. The authors later found TCR association rates varying by HLA locus, with DRB1 most and HLA-C fewest. In vitro experiments confirmed that three CMV-associated chains were specific for CMV antigens.

Both 60 Vbeta primers and 13 Jbeta primers went into the PCR. Method: immunoSEQ multiplex PCR; TCRdb's copy keeps in-frame clones and lacks some. The table shows approximately 88,000 clones, with 77% occurring only once. Remarks on this clone: Its antigen is not known.

V dropped 6 bases and J dropped 2 bases, with 13 bases sitting between them. CDR1 LNHDA and CDR2 SQIVND come from the germline V gene (reference sequence). This CDR3 contains 15 residues. In nominal health when sampled, donors likely had unrecorded immune exposures nonetheless. Sequencing was carried out using PBMCs. The rearrangement joins TRBV19 to TRBJ1-4; perhaps TRBD1 as D (5 bases). This receptor was obtained from a man between 25 and 39 years old in good health and CMV-seronegative. CDR3 loop: CASRILEGTNEKLFF. In DNA form, the CDR3 reads TGTGCCAGTAGGATTTTGGAGGGGACTAATGAAAAACTGTTTTTT.